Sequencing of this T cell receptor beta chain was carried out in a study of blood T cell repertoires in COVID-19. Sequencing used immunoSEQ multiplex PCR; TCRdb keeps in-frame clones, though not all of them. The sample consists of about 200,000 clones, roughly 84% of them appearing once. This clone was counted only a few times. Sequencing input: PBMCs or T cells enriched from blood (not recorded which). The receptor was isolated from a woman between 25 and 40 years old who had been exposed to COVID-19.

CDR3 loop: CAISSGTGNSYEQYF. The DNA of the CDR3 is TGTGCCATCAGTTCCGGGACAGGGAACTCCTACGAGCAGTACTTC. The chain joins TRBV10-3 to TRBJ2-7, with 9 bases matching TRBD1. Germline CDR1 and CDR2: ENHRY and SYGVKD. V shed 5 bases and J 0 bases; nucleotides not matched to a gene: 5. CDR3 length: 15 residues.